A selection of T cell receptor beta chains follows, all from one sample in a study of blood T cell repertoires in COVID-19. Data came from immunoSEQ multiplex PCR; TCRdb stores just in-frame clones and leaves some out. The data contain more than 200,000 clones, 84% of them seen just once; the ten biggest clones take up more than 1.2%. Sequences were obtained from peripheral blood. The origin of the receptors is a woman in her thirties or forties who had recovered from COVID-19. Each CDR3 is given with its conserved first and last residue. A D gene is named only where the DNA matches it firmly. The size of a clone is reported for some rows only, either as once, few or many, or as a class for expanded clones.

abundance,v_gene,j_gene,d_gene,CDR3nt,CDR3aa
-,TRBV4-1,TRBJ2-2,TRBD1,TGCGCCAGCAGCCAAGAAGACAGGGCTACCGGGGAGCTGTTTTTT,CASSQEDRATGELFF
-,TRBV11-2,TRBJ2-6,TRBD1,TGTGCCAGCAGCTTAGGGACAGGGGGCCTCTCTGGGGCCAACGTCCTGACTTTC,CASSLGTGGLSGANVLTF
-,TRBV5-1,TRBJ2-3,TRBD1,TGCGCCAGCAGCTTGGGGACAGGGGGCGCAGATACGCAGTATTTT,CASSLGTGGADTQYF
-,TRBV11-2,TRBJ1-3,-,TGTGCCAGCAGCCCTACCTCTGGAAACACCATATATTTT,CASSPTSGNTIYF
few,TRBV6-5,TRBJ1-2,-,TGTGCCAGCAGTTACGGGGGGGCAGGCCCTTCGAAGGTCTACACCTTC,CASSYGGAGPSKVYTF
-,TRBV5-1,TRBJ2-3,TRBD1,TGCGCCAGCAGCCCGACAGGGGATAGCACAGATACGCAGTATTTT,CASSPTGDSTDTQYF
-,TRBV11-2,TRBJ2-7,-,TGTGCCACCTCCCAGGGGGGCGAGCAGTACTTC,CATSQGGEQYF
-,TRBV6-5,TRBJ2-1,TRBD1,TGTGCCGGCACGGACAGGGGGCTCGGTGAGCAGTTCTTC,CAGTDRGLGEQFF
-,TRBV6-5,TRBJ2-5,TRBD2,TGTGCCAGCAGTTACGACGGGGGGGCTGGGGAGACCCAGTACTTC,CASSYDGGAGETQYF
once,TRBV18,TRBJ2-7,TRBD1,TGTGCCAGCTCACTAGGACAGGCACTATCCTACGAGCAGTACTTC,CASSLGQALSYEQYF
-,TRBV18,TRBJ1-1,-,TGTGCCAGCTCACTAGCTTTTAACACTGAAGCTTTCTTT,CASSLAFNTEAFF
-,TRBV5-1,TRBJ2-7,TRBD1,TGCGCCAGCAGCATGGGACAGGGGAGTACTAAACAGTACTTC,CASSMGQGSTKQYF
few,TRBV3-1/TRBV3-2,TRBJ1-1,TRBD1,TGTGCCAGCAGCCAAGGGCAGGGGGCTAGCACTGAAGCTTTCTTT,CASSQGQGASTEAFF
-,TRBV19,TRBJ2-3,-,TGTGCCAGTAGGCCGTCAGGGGCGCGAGATACGCAGTATTTT,CASRPSGARDTQYF
-,TRBV9,TRBJ1-1,-,TGTGCCAGCAGCGTAACCACGGAGACTGAAGCTTTCTTT,CASSVTTETEAFF
-,TRBV18,TRBJ2-5,-,TGTGCCAGCTCACCGCCGGGAAACCAAGAGACCCAGTACTTC,CASSPPGNQETQYF
-,TRBV18,TRBJ2-5,TRBD1,TGTGCCAGCTCACCACAGGGACAGGGTGTGGGCCAAGAGACCCAGTACTTC,CASSPQGQGVGQETQYF
-,TRBV7-2,TRBJ2-2,TRBD2,TGTGCCAGCAGCCCTTTAGTGGGACTAGACACCGGGGAGCTGTTTTTT,CASSPLVGLDTGELFF
-,TRBV28,TRBJ2-1,TRBD2,TGTGCCAGCAGGCCTGCTAGCGGGGGGCTCAGCAATGAGCAGTTCTTC,CASRPASGGLSNEQFF
-,TRBV4-3,TRBJ2-2,TRBD1,TGCGCCAGCAGCCAGGGGACAGGGAACGCCGGGGAGCTGTTTTTT,CASSQGTGNAGELFF
-,TRBV25-1,TRBJ1-2,TRBD1,TGTGCCAGCAGTGAATATGGCAGGGGGCCGGCTGGCTACACCTTC,CASSEYGRGPAGYTF
-,TRBV19,TRBJ2-2,TRBD2,TGTGCCAGTAGTATGGCGGGGGTTGCGAACACCGGGGAGCTGTTTTTT,CASSMAGVANTGELFF
-,TRBV9,TRBJ1-2,TRBD1,TGTGCCAGCAGCCCATCGTTGGGACAGGGAATGGGTGGCTACACCTTC,CASSPSLGQGMGGYTF
-,TRBV11-3,TRBJ1-3,-,TGTGCCAGCAGTCCTGATGACAGGCCTGGAAACACCATATATTTT,CASSPDDRPGNTIYF
-,TRBV9,TRBJ2-7,-,TGTGCCAGCAGCGTAGCGGGGGTCACGTCCTACGAGCAGTACTTC,CASSVAGVTSYEQYF
-,TRBV19,TRBJ1-2,TRBD1,TGTGCCAGTAAGGACAGGGAACCCCCCGTCTATGGCTACACCTTC,CASKDREPPVYGYTF
-,TRBV15,TRBJ2-3,-,TGTGCCACCAGCAGAGAACCCCGAGGTGGCAGAAACACAGATACGCAGTATTTT,CATSREPRGGRNTDTQYF
-,TRBV11-2,TRBJ2-2,-,TGTGCCAGCAGCTTCCTGCGGTTCGACACCGGGGAGCTGTTTTTT,CASSFLRFDTGELFF
-,TRBV6-2/TRBV6-3,TRBJ2-2,-,TGTGCCAGCACCCCCCCCCAGCGTTCCGGGGAGCTGTTTTTT,CASTPPQRSGELFF
-,TRBV19,TRBJ1-1,TRBD1,TGTGCCAGTAGTCCGAGGACAGGTGTGGGGACAATGAACACTGAAGCTTTCTTT,CASSPRTGVGTMNTEAFF
-,TRBV3-1/TRBV3-2,TRBJ1-5,-,TGTGCCAGCAGCCAAGGAAATTGGGCTCAGCCCCAGCATTTT,CASSQGNWAQPQHF
-,TRBV2,TRBJ2-1,-,TGTGCCAGCAGCGCTTCTATCCTTAACAATGAGCAGTTCTTC,CASSASILNNEQFF
-,TRBV7-9,TRBJ2-5,TRBD1,TGTGCCAGCAGCTTATCGGCAGGGGGAGAGGAGACCCAGTACTTC,CASSLSAGGEETQYF
few,TRBV9,TRBJ1-3,-,TGTGCCAGCAGCGGAACAGGCCAATACTCTGGAAACACCATATATTTT,CASSGTGQYSGNTIYF
-,TRBV28,TRBJ1-1,TRBD1,TGTGCCAGCAGTAGTACCGACAGGGATAACACTGAAGCTTTCTTT,CASSSTDRDNTEAFF
-,TRBV15,TRBJ1-2,-,TGTGCCACACAGGGTGGGTCATATGGCTACACCTTC,CATQGGSYGYTF
-,TRBV12-3/TRBV12-4,TRBJ2-7,-,TGTGCCAGCAGTTCCGGGGTCCGCTACGAGCAGTACTTC,CASSSGVRYEQYF
-,TRBV10-3,TRBJ1-1,TRBD1,TGTGCCATCCTCAGGACAGGGGGCGAAGGGTCTGAAGCTTTCTTT,CAILRTGGEGSEAFF
-,TRBV5-1,TRBJ1-1,-,TGCGCCAGCAGCTTGGCCGCGGGCGTGAACACTGAAGCTTTCTTT,CASSLAAGVNTEAFF
-,TRBV3-1/TRBV3-2,TRBJ1-4,TRBD1,TGTGCCAGCAGCCAAAAAGCCGGACAGGGCCCGACGTATGAAAAACTGTTTTTT,CASSQKAGQGPTYEKLFF
-,TRBV5-4,TRBJ2-2,TRBD1,TGTGCCAGCAGCTTGTCTCGACAGGGGGCCGGGGAGCTGTTTTTT,CASSLSRQGAGELFF
-,TRBV18,TRBJ2-5,TRBD1,TGTGCCAGTTCGCTGGGACCCGGGACAGGGACCCAAGAGACCCAGTACTTC,CASSLGPGTGTQETQYF
-,TRBV5-1,TRBJ1-2,-,TGCGCCAGCAGTACTTCTAACTATGGCTACACCTTC,CASSTSNYGYTF
few,TRBV7-2,TRBJ2-2,-,TGTGCCAGCAGTTCTACCACGGTCGGGGAGCTGTTTTTT,CASSSTTVGELFF
-,TRBV15,TRBJ1-1,-,TGTGCCACCAGCAGAGATCAACTTGAAGCTTTCTTT,CATSRDQLEAFF
-,TRBV6-2/TRBV6-3,TRBJ1-1,-,TGTGCCAGCAGTGTTATGGGGGGTGAAGCTTTCTTT,CASSVMGGEAFF
-,TRBV5-1,TRBJ2-5,-,TGCGCCAGCAGCTTAGAGAAGACCCAGTACTTC,CASSLEKTQYF
-,TRBV5-4,TRBJ1-1,TRBD1,TGTGCCAGCAGCCCGCAGGGGGGTGGAAAATCTGAAGCTTTCTTT,CASSPQGGGKSEAFF
-,TRBV19,TRBJ2-1,-,TGTGCCAGTAGTATGGGGGCAGGGCAGGTTGATGAGCAGTTCTTC,CASSMGAGQVDEQFF
-,TRBV7-6,TRBJ1-3,-,TGTGCCAGCAGCTTACTAGCGGGGGGAAACACCATATATTTT,CASSLLAGGNTIYF
-,TRBV9,TRBJ2-2,TRBD2,TGTGCCAGCAGCGAAATAGCGGGTGGCGGGGAGCTGTTTTTT,CASSEIAGGGELFF
-,TRBV18,TRBJ1-1,-,TGTGCCAGCTCACCACGCATCTCAGGGAACACTGAAGCTTTCTTT,CASSPRISGNTEAFF